What follows is one TCR beta chain and its context. Its antigen is unknown. Nothing much larger sits one base from this clone, and base qualities are not available. The sample comes from a study of blood T cell repertoires in COVID-19 (dated by TCRdb to the early 2020s). Broadly, across the study: The collaborator samples originated in the United States, Italy and Spain and spanned the acute and convalescent phases of COVID-19. The repertoires were made available in a free public database intended to serve as a resource for research on the immune response to SARS-CoV-2. Where available, HLA class I and class II types were obtained from metadata supplied by the sample provider rather than from assay-based typing. The dataset comprised deeply sampled blood TCRbeta repertoires from subjects exposed to, actively infected with, or recovered from COVID-19. The sample metadata nearly always contained a de-identified subject ID, COVID-19 status, age in years and sex. The material from the prospective study consisted of cDNA or gDNA derived from T cells, B-cell-depleted T cells, or PBMCs. The samples were drawn from the first 160 participants of the ongoing ImmuneRACE study and from 950 to 1,500 subjects provided by 6 global collaborators. General findings and caveats noted by the study authors: How much clinical and demographic metadata was included differed by source and by participant, and the metadata was provided uncurated.

The CDR3 measures 13 amino acids from cysteine to phenylalanine. Only CDR3 DNA is held: 39 bases, read in frame from base 1. Trimming costs V 6 bases and J 3 bases, and their ends lie 12 bases apart. CDR1 and CDR2 are drawn from the germline V gene: MDHEN, SYDVKM. TCRbeta CDR3 regions were amplified from genomic DNA using the immunoSEQ Assay, a bias-controlled multiplex PCR. The paper's data handling went like this. Within the assay, amplification of reference gene primers was used to estimate how many nucleated cells each sample contained. To quantify the absolute abundance of each unique TCRbeta CDR3 rearrangement, sequence reads were collapsed and filtered. For each sample, productive Simpson clonality was calculated as the square root of Simpson's diversity index over productive rearrangements. In its TCRdb copy, this immuneACCESS table keeps in-frame sequences only and misses some clones. Where compared with another copy, unresolved V genes explain less than half of these, and the others have no known cause. That table is the source of V, J and clone size, and D and trimming were worked out from the DNA. The sample table shows tens of thousands of clones, and 78% are seen once. The top ten clonotypes cover 4.5% to 6% of the sample.

Each collaborating institution followed its own protocols to collect whole blood in K2EDTA tubes. For TCRbeta analysis, collaborators shipped samples in one of three forms: frozen whole blood, isolated PBMCs, or DNA extracted from either of those sample types. The rearrangement joined TRBV28 to TRBJ2-7; the D region possibly corresponds to TRBD1 (6 bases align). This receptor was taken from a human donor in a cohort sampled during active COVID-19. Input material: peripheral blood. The nucleotide sequence reads TGTGCCAGCAGGGGAAAACAGGGCTACGAGCAGTACTTC. This encodes CASRGKQGYEQYF. Reference TRBV28 and TRBJ2-7 genes cover what lies past the CDR3, so the full variable domain is DVKVTQSSRYLVKRTGEKVFLECVQDMDHENMFWYRQDPGLGLRLIYFSYDVKMKEKGDIPEGYSVSREKKERFSLILESASTNQTSMYLCASRGKQGYEQYFGPGTRLTVT.